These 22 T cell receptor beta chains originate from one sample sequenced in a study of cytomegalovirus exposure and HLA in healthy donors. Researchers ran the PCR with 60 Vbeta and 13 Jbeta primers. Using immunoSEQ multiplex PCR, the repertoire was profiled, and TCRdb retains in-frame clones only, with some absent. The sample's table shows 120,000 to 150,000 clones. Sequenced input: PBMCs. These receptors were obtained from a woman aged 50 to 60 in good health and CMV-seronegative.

This CDR3 is CASTVKGARGYTF. DNA for the CDR3: TGTGCCAGCACCGTCAAGGGGGCGCGGGGCTACACCTTC. V and J are TRBV27 and TRBJ1-2, with 7 bases matching TRBD1. CDR1 is MNHEY, CDR2 SMNVEV, per germline (reference sequence). The V gene end was trimmed by 7 bases and the J gene end by 8 bases; junction bases not matched to a gene: 10. The length of the CDR3 is 13 residues.

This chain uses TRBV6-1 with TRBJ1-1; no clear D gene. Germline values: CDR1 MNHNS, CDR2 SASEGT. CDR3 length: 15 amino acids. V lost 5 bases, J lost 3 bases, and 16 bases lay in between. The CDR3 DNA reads TGTGCCAGCAGTAACAACATGAGAGGCGACACTGAAGCTTTCTTT. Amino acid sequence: CASSNNMRGDTEAFF.

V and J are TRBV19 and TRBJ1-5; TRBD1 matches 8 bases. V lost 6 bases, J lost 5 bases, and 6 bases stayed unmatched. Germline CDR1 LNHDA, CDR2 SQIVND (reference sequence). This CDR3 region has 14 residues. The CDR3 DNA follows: TGTGCCAGTAGACTTGACAGGGGCCATCAGCCCCAGCATTTT. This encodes CASRLDRGHQPQHF.

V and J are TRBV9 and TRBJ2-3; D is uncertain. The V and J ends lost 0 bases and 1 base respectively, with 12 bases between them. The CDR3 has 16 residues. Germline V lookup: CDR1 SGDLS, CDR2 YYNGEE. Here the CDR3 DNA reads TGTGCCAGCAGCGTAGGGCCCCTAGGAGGCACAGATACGCAGTATTTT. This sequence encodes CASSVGPLGGTDTQYF. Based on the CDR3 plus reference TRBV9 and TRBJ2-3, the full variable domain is DSGVTQTPKHLITATGQRVTLRCSPRSGDLSVYWYQQSLDQGLQFLIQYYNGEERAKGNILERFSAQQFPDLHSELNLSSLELGDSALYFCASSVGPLGGTDTQYFGPGTRLTVL.

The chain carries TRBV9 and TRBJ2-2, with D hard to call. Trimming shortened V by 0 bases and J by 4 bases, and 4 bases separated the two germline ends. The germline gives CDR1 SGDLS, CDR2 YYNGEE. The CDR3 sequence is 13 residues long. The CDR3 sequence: CASSVGGTGELFF. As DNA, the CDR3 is TGTGCCAGCAGCGTAGGAGGCACCGGGGAGCTGTTTTTT. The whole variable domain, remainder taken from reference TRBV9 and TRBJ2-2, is DSGVTQTPKHLITATGQRVTLRCSPRSGDLSVYWYQQSLDQGLQFLIQYYNGEERAKGNILERFSAQQFPDLHSELNLSSLELGDSALYFCASSVGGTGELFFGEGSRLTVL.

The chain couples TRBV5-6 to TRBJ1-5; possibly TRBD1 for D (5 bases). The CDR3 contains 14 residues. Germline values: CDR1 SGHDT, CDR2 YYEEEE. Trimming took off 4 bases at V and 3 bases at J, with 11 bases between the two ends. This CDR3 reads CASSSRVFNQPQHF. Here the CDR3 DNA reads TGTGCCAGCAGCAGCAGGGTTTTCAATCAGCCCCAGCATTTT.

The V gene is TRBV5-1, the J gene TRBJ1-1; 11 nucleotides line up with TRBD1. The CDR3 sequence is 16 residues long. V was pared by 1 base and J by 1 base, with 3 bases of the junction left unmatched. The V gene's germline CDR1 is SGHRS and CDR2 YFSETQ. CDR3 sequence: CASSLRTGGTNTEAFF. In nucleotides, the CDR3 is TGCGCCAGCAGCTTGAGGACAGGGGGCACGAACACTGAAGCTTTCTTT.

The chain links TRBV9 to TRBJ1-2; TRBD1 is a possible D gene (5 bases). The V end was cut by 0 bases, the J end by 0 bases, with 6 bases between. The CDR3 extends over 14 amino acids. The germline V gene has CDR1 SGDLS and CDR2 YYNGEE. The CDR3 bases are TGTGCCAGCAGCGTAGGGGGCACTAACTATGGCTACACCTTC. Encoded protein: CASSVGGTNYGYTF.

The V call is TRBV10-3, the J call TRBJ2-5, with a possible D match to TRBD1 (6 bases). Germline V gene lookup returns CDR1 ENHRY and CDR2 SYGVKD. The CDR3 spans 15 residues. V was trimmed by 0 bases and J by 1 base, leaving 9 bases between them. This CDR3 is CAISESGQPQETQYF. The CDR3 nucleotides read TGTGCCATCAGTGAGTCCGGACAGCCCCAAGAGACCCAGTACTTC.

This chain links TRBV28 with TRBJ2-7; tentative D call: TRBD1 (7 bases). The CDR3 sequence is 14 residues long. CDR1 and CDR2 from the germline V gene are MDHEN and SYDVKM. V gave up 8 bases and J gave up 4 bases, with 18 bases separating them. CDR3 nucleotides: TGTGCCAGCCGGGAGAGGGGGCGAAAGTACGAGCAGTACTTC. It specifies CASRERGRKYEQYF.

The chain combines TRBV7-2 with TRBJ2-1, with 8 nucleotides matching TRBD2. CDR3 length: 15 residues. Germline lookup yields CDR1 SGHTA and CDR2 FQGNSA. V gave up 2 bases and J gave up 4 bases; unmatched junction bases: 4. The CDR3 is CASSLLAGRYNEQFF. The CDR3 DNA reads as TGTGCCAGCAGCTTATTAGCGGGGAGATACAATGAGCAGTTCTTC.

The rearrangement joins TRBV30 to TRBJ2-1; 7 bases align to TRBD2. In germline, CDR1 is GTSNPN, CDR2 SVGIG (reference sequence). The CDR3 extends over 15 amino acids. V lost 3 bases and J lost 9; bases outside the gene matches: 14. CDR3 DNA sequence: TGTGCCTGGAGGGGTGGTGCGGGAGTATCCGGTGAGCAGTTCTTC. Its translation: CAWRGGAGVSGEQFF.

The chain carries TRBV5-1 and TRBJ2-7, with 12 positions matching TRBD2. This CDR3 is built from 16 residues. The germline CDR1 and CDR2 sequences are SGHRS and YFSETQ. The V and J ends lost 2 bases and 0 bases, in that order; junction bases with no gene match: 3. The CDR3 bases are TGCGCCAGCAGCTTAAGACTAGCGGGAGCCTCCTACGAGCAGTACTTC. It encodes CASSLRLAGASYEQYF.

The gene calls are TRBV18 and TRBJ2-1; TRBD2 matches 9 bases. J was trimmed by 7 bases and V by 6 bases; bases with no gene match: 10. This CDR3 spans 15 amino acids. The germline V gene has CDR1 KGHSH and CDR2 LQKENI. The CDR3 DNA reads TGTGCCAGCTCCACAGGGGTAGCGGGAGCGAATGAGCAGTTCTTC. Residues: CASSTGVAGANEQFF.

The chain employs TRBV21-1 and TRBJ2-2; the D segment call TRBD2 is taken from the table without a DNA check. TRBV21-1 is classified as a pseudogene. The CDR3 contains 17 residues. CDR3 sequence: CASSKVVGGRGTGELFF. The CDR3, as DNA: TGTGCCAGCAGCAAAGTTGTGGGAGGGAGAGGAACCGGGGAGCTGTTTTTT.

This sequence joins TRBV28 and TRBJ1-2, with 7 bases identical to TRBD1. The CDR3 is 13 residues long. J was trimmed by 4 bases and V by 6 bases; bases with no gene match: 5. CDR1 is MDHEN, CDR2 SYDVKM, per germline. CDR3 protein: CASRSQGVYGYTF. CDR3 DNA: TGTGCCAGCAGAAGCCAGGGGGTCTATGGCTACACCTTC.

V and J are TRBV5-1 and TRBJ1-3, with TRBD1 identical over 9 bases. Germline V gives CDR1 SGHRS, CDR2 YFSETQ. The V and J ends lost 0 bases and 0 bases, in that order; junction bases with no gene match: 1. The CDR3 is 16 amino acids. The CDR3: CASSLEQGASGNTIYF. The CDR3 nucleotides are TGCGCCAGCAGCTTGGAACAGGGGGCCTCTGGAAACACCATATATTTT.

In nucleotides, the CDR3 is TGTGCCAGCAGCTGGGACATTAGGGCGACTGAAGCTTTCTTT. It is translated as CASSWDIRATEAFF. This rearrangement joins TRBV28 to TRBJ1-1; D may be TRBD1 (6 bases). From germline, CDR1 is MDHEN and CDR2 SYDVKM. The V gene lost 6 bases and the J gene lost 5 bases, with 16 bases spanning the gap. The CDR3 contains 14 residues. The whole variable domain, filled in from reference TRBV28 and TRBJ1-1, reads DVKVTQSSRYLVKRTGEKVFLECVQDMDHENMFWYRQDPGLGLRLIYFSYDVKMKEKGDIPEGYSVSREKKERFSLILESASTNQTSMYLCASSWDIRATEAFFGQGTRLTVV.

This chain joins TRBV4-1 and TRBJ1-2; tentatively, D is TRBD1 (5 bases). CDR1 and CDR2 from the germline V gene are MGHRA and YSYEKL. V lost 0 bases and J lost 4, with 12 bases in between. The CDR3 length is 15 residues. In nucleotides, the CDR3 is TGCGCCAGCAGCCAAGATCAGGGTAGGGGCTATGGCTACACCTTC. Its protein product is CASSQDQGRGYGYTF.

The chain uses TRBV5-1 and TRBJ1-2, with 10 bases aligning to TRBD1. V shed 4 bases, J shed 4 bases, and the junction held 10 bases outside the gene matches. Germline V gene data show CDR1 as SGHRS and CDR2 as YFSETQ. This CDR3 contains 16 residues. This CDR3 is CASSPSRDRGLYGYTF. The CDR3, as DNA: TGCGCCAGCAGCCCGTCCCGGGACAGGGGTCTCTATGGCTACACCTTC.

The CDR3 protein is CASSQGLAEETQYF. CDR3 nucleotides: TGTGCCAGCAGCCAAGGACTAGCGGAAGAGACCCAGTACTTC. V usage is TRBV9 and J usage is TRBJ2-5; 10 bases are shared with TRBD2. V lost 4 bases, J lost 3 bases, and 3 bases stayed unmatched. Germline CDR1 reads SGDLS; CDR2 reads YYNGEE. CDR3 length: 14 amino acids.

The CDR3 region has the DNA TGTGCCAGCAGCCTACCGACACTTAACTACAATGAGCAGTTCTTC. It yields the protein CASSLPTLNYNEQFF. The chain links TRBV13 to TRBJ2-1; no clear D gene. The V gene lost 5 bases and the J gene lost 3 bases, with 14 bases spanning the gap. There are 15 residues in the CDR3. Per the germline V gene, CDR1 is PRHDT and CDR2 is FYEKMQ (reference sequence).